The 10 T cell receptor beta chains below come from one sample, sequenced in a study of T cells expressing NK-cell markers. TCRdb reprocessed the 5' RACE reads, with one entry per CDR3 protein and no DNA. The repertoire table contains 300,000 to 450,000 distinct CDR3 sequences. Sequencing was carried out using blood T cells: a sorted CD56 or NKG2C T cell subset, CD4+ or CD8+ T cells, or bulk PBMC T cells (not recorded which). The receptors shown here come from a man aged 18-70 years in good health.

The J gene is TRBJ2-7, the V gene TRBV12-5; TCRdb outputs TRBD1, but without DNA this stays unchecked. Germline V gene lookup returns CDR1 LGHNT and CDR2 FRNRAP. CDR3 length: 14 amino acids. The CDR3: CASGSRPTGYEQYF.

The CDR3 reads CASKGLAGGLAKNIQYF. This rearrangement joins TRBV27 to TRBJ2-4; there is no DNA to check the TCRdb D call of TRBD2. The CDR3 extends over 17 amino acids. Germline assignment: CDR1 MNHEY and CDR2 SMNVEV (reference sequence).

The chain has TRBV20-1 and TRBJ2-1; TCRdb returns TRBD1, unconfirmable since there is no DNA. CDR1 is DFQATT, CDR2 SNEGSKA, per germline (reference sequence). This CDR3 region has 15 residues. The CDR3 reads CSARTRGITYNEQFF.

The V and J genes are TRBV7-2 and TRBJ2-2; TCRdb selects TRBD2, and the lack of DNA leaves this call unchecked. Germline CDR1 SGHTA, CDR2 FQGNSA. The CDR3 spans 16 residues. The CDR3 sequence is CASSFSGLYYNGELFF.

V is TRBV7-8 and J is TRBJ2-7; there is no DNA to check the TCRdb D call of TRBD2. Germline CDR1 SGHVS, CDR2 FQNEAQ. The CDR3 has 16 amino acids. CDR3: CASSPETGLAGEVQYF. The whole variable domain, remainder taken from reference TRBV7-8 and TRBJ2-7, is GAGVSQSPRYKVAKRGQDVALRCDPISGHVSLFWYQQALGQGPEFLTYFQNEAQLDKSGLPSDRFFAERPEGSVSTLKIQRTQQEDSAVYLCASSPETGLAGEVQYFGPGTRLTVT.

The chain is built from TRBV7-2 and TRBJ2-2. Germline loops: CDR1 SGHTA, CDR2 FQGNSA. The CDR3 extends over 15 amino acids. The CDR3 reads CASSLTDVNTGELFF.

The CDR3 loop reads CASSRTGVTVSQYF. The rearrangement joins TRBV7-8 to TRBJ2-3; TCRdb indicates TRBD1, and absent DNA this call remains unverified. This CDR3 region has 14 residues. Looked up from germline, CDR1 is SGHVS and CDR2 is FQNEAQ.

The chain carries TRBV3-1 and TRBJ2-3. CDR1 and CDR2 from the germline V gene are LGHDT and YNNKEL (reference sequence). CDR3 length: 16 residues. CDR3 sequence reads: CASSPIWTSGPDTQYF.

V gene TRBV10-3 combines with J gene TRBJ2-1; absent DNA, TCRdb's TRBD1 call cannot be checked. CDR3 length: 15 amino acids. Looked up from germline, CDR1 is ENHRY and CDR2 is SYGVKD. CDR3 sequence reads: CAISATGQGHNEQFF.

The chain recombines TRBV18 with TRBJ2-2; TCRdb gives TRBD1 as the D gene, but with no DNA this cannot be confirmed. The CDR3 runs 15 residues. Looked up from germline, CDR1 is KGHSH and CDR2 is LQKENI. The CDR3 region is CASSPPGQLPVELFF. Combining the CDR3 with reference TRBV18 and TRBJ2-2 gives the whole variable domain NAGVMQNPRHLVRRRGQEARLRCSPMKGHSHVYWYRQLPEEGLKFMVYLQKENIIDESGMPKERFSAEFPKEGPSILRIQQVVRGDSAAYFCASSPPGQLPVELFFGEGSRLTVL.